This is a list of T cell receptor beta chains from one sample in a study of glioma-infiltrating T cells. TCRdb independently ran MiXCR on the multiplex PCR reads; one entry per CDR3 protein. The table has 150,000 to 200,000 distinct CDR3 sequences, over 25% seen once. Sequenced material: glioma tissue, nonneoplastic brain tissue, or PBMCs (not recorded which). Receptors were obtained from a human donor with low-grade glioma or glioblastoma, undergoing nonglioma brain surgery, or in good health (not recorded which). Both conserved end residues are part of each CDR3. A D gene is named only where the DNA matches it firmly. Expanded clones are given a class, and other clones once, few, many or no size at all.

TRBV19,.,TRBJ2-7,TRBD1,TGTGCCAGTAGTGCTCGGGGACAGGGGCTCTACGAGCAGTACTTC,CASSARGQGLYEQYF
TRBV29-1,few,TRBJ1-4,.,TGCAGCGTTGAAGATCAGAGTGAAAAACTGTTTTTT,CSVEDQSEKLFF
TRBV6-5,many,TRBJ2-1,TRBD2,TGTGCCAGCAGTTACTCCCGGCTGGTAGCGGGAGGACCTTACAATGAGCAGTTCTTC,CASSYSRLVAGGPYNEQFF
TRBV14,.,TRBJ2-3,TRBD2,TGTGCCAGCAGCAAAAGGACGACCCAGGGACTAGCGGGAGGGCGGGCAGATACGCAGTATTTT,CASSKRTTQGLAGGRADTQYF
TRBV5-4,.,TRBJ2-3,TRBD2,TGTGCCAGCAGCTTGGAAGCGGGAGACGCATATACGCAGTATTTT,CASSLEAGDAYTQYF
TRBV3-1,few,TRBJ2-3,.,TGTGCCAGCAGCCAAGACTCTACCCCACCGGATACGCAGTATTTT,CASSQDSTPPDTQYF
TRBV7-9,.,TRBJ2-1,TRBD1,TGCGCCAGCAGCCAAAATCCGGGACAGGGGAACAATGAGCAGCTCTTC,CASSQNPGQGNNEQLF
TRBV30,.,TRBJ2-5,.,TGTGCCTGGAGTGGAGGAAACCAAGAGACCCAGTACTTC,CAWSGGNQETQYF
TRBV7-2,.,TRBJ2-2,TRBD2,TGTGCCAGCAGCCCAGAGGGACTAGCGGGAGGGGTCACCGGGGAGCTGTTTTTT,CASSPEGLAGGVTGELFF
TRBV20-1,many,TRBJ2-7,.,TGCAGTGCTAGTTACGGGGACTACGAGCAGTACTTC,CSASYGDYEQYF
TRBV27,.,TRBJ2-7,TRBD2,TGTGCCAGCAGTTTAAGGGGGACTAGCCAGAGCTCCTACAACGAGCAGTACTTC,CASSLRGTSQSSYNEQYF
TRBV19,few,TRBJ1-2,.,TGTGCCAGTAGTATTCAGGCAGAGAGGGATGGCTACACCTTC,CASSIQAERDGYTF
TRBV7-2,many,TRBJ2-5,.,TGTGCCAGCAGCTTAGGTCTTGGGGTCCCAGAGACCCAGTACTTC,CASSLGLGVPETQYF
TRBV12-3/TRBV12-4,many,TRBJ2-3,.,TGTGCCAGCAGTCTAGCGAGGGAAGATACGCAGTATTTT,CASSLAREDTQYF
TRBV2,many,TRBJ2-3,TRBD2,TGTGCCAGCAGTTTTCTCAACAGACTAGCGGGAAGCACAGATACGCAGTATTTT,CASSFLNRLAGSTDTQYF
TRBV7-2,.,TRBJ2-7,.,TGTGCCAGCAGCTTAGCCCGAGGGGGAGCGGGAACCCACTACGAGCAGTACTTC,CASSLARGGAGTHYEQYF
TRBV30,.,TRBJ1-3,.,TGTGCCTGGAGTGTAGATGGAAACACCATATATTTT,CAWSVDGNTIYF
TRBV5-1,few,TRBJ1-1,.,TGCGCCAGCAGCTTTGGGCTCGAGGCCCTGAACACTGAAGCTTTCTTT,CASSFGLEALNTEAFF
TRBV20-1,many,TRBJ1-5,.,TGCAGTGCTAGAAGGGGGGACGGCAATCAGCCCCAGCATTTT,CSARRGDGNQPQHF
TRBV6-2/TRBV6-3,once,TRBJ1-1,.,TGTGCCAGCAGTTACTCCAACCCAGGAGAGTGGGGGGCATACACTGAAGCTCTCTTT,CASSYSNPGEWGAYTEALF
TRBV5-1,.,TRBJ2-1,.,TGCGCCAGCAGGCCGGTGGCGAACAATGAGCAGTTCTTC,CASRPVANNEQFF
TRBV12-3/TRBV12-4,many,TRBJ2-1,.,TGTGCCACGCGAAGGGCTAGCCACTACAATGAGCAGTTCTTC,CATRRASHYNEQFF
TRBV6-1,many,TRBJ2-7,TRBD1,TGTGCCGGCCTCTATGGAGGACAGGGTTCCTACGAGCAGTACTTC,CAGLYGGQGSYEQYF
TRBV19,many,TRBJ2-1,TRBD2,TGTGCCAGTAACTCTCAAGCGGGAGAGAACAATGAGCAGTTCTTC,CASNSQAGENNEQFF
TRBV15,once,TRBJ2-5,TRBD1,TGTGCCACCAGCGGGGGACAGGGGATGGGGACCCAGTACTTC,CATSGGQGMGTQYF
TRBV10-3,many,TRBJ2-7,TRBD2,TGTGCCATCAGAGAGGGACTAGCGGAATCCTACGAGCAGTACTTC,CAIREGLAESYEQYF
TRBV24-1,many,TRBJ2-1,.,TGTGCCACCAGTGAAAATGAAGGGGATGAGCAGTTCTTC,CATSENEGDEQFF
TRBV27,many,TRBJ2-3,.,TGTGCCAGCACTCCCCTCTCGGGCTACACAGATACGCAGTATTTT,CASTPLSGYTDTQYF
TRBV7-9,many,TRBJ2-7,.,TGTGCCAGCAGCTCCCCACAGGGACCCCCTTACGAGCAGTACTTC,CASSSPQGPPYEQYF
TRBV6-2/TRBV6-3,.,TRBJ1-1,.,TGTGCCAGCAGTTATACCCTTCTCAGGGCGACGATGAACACTGAAGCTTTCTTT,CASSYTLLRATMNTEAFF
TRBV12-3/TRBV12-4,.,TRBJ2-3,TRBD2,TGTGCCAGCACCCAATCTTGGACTAGCGGGAGGGTTACAGATACGCAGTATTTT,CASTQSWTSGRVTDTQYF
TRBV3-1,few,TRBJ2-2,.,TGTGCCAGCAGCCAAGGCGCCGGGGAGCTGTTTTTT,CASSQGAGELFF
TRBV20-1,once,TRBJ1-1,TRBD1,TGCAGTGCCAGACAGGGTTTGAACACTGAAGCTTTCTTT,CSARQGLNTEAFF
TRBV10-3,many,TRBJ2-3,.,TGTGCCATCACTGTCAGTCCCGATGGAGATACGCAGTATTTT,CAITVSPDGDTQYF
TRBV29-1,many,TRBJ2-5,.,TGCAGCGTTCGCACTAGTCTAACCGCGGGAGAGACCCAGTACTTC,CSVRTSLTAGETQYF